This paragraph reports one T cell receptor (beta chain). The antigen it recognizes is unknown. Nothing much larger sits one base from this clone, and base qualities are not available. The sample originates from a study of PD-L1 blockade in urothelial cancer (dated by TCRdb to the late 2010s). As for the study more broadly: Every patient began therapy in 2014 and was given atezolizumab 1,200 mg intravenously every 3 weeks. About 90% of the roughly 29 patients were identified as males with urothelial cancer of bladder origin, and a prior smoking history was reported by 18 of 29 patients. In the same patients who had TCR sequencing, pretreatment tumors also underwent whole exome sequencing and RNA sequencing. Pretreatment tumor samples, along with matched peripheral blood collected serially before and after atezolizumab treatment, underwent TCR sequencing. Just over 28 patients had pretreatment blood TCR-seq, about 25 had at least one posttreatment blood collection, and about 25 had tumor TCR-seq. An ECOG performance status of 0 or 1 was recorded for the patients, and 0 to 3 prior chemotherapy regimens had been received by the patients. Nine patients achieved durable clinical benefit and about 22 did not. Blood samples gave a median of around 140,000 T cells and 83,000 or so unique TCRs, with a median clonality of 0.080. Blood samples were analyzed at 3 weeks after treatment start (second dose) and at 6 weeks after treatment start. The study was an exploratory multi-omic analysis of somatic, immune and clinical correlates of response to PD-L1 blockade with atezolizumab in urothelial cancer. Durable clinical benefit was defined as progression-free survival longer than 6 months, and TCR features were also tested against progression-free and overall survival.

On the study overall, not on this receptor specifically: Among patients with durable benefit, tumor-associated TCR clones showed greater expansion in peripheral blood 3 weeks after treatment started (n ≈ 20, p = 0.022). Improved progression-free and overall survival was associated with having pretreatment peripheral blood TCR clonality below the median. Because of the small sample size (n of about 30) and the many exploratory analyses performed, the results are intended to be regarded as hypothesis-generating.

Sample time point, as interpreted from the label and publication: peripheral blood 6 weeks after treatment start. A cohort of around 29 patients with locally advanced or metastatic urothelial carcinoma, treated at Memorial Sloan Kettering on a trial protocol, was included. Peripheral blood mononuclear cells were collected pretreatment and during treatment, with between 1 and 8 total time points obtained per patient. The Qiagen DNeasy Blood extraction kit was used to purify genomic DNA from total PBMCs and tumor samples. Collected pretreatment and during treatment, PBMCs were isolated and stored as previously described. Each PCR received spiked-in synthetic TCR analog templates so that absolute template abundance could be estimated from read counts. The immunoSEQ assay used bias-controlled V and J gene primers to amplify TCRbeta CDR3 regions from genomic DNA. Sequencing of rearranged TCRbeta segments was performed at approximately 20X coverage. The authors' pipeline ran thus. Sequencing errors were corrected by clustering, and CDR3s were annotated against IMGT so that V, D and J genes could be assigned. Only productive TCRbeta rearrangements were used in downstream analyses, excluding out-of-frame or stop-codon sequences. Clonality was computed as one minus Shannon entropy normalized by the log of the number of unique productive sequences. Fisher's exact test with Benjamini-Hochberg correction, using a cutoff of adjusted p below 0.01, was how clones that differed between time points or between blood and tumor were identified. TCRdb's version of the immuneACCESS table is confined to in-frame rearrangements and falls short of the full clone set. An unresolved V gene accounts for under half of the shortfall where checked; the remainder is of unknown origin. Clonal size and the V and J genes are those of that table, whereas D and trimming came from the DNA. Across this sample there are tens of thousands of clones, with under 90% seen only once. The ten largest clones take up 2.5% to 3.5% of the sample.

The CDR3 spans 14 residues, from the cysteine through the phenylalanine. Of the read, only the CDR3 DNA is kept; its 42 bases are in frame from base 1. In the germline V gene (reference sequence), CDR1 corresponds to SEHNR and CDR2 to FQNEAQ. V and J lose 3 bases and 8 bases, and a span of 14 bases separates them. The V and J segments used are TRBV7-9 and TRBJ2-1; a tentative D match to TRBD2 spans 6 bases. Sequencing was performed on PBMCs, taken around atezolizumab (anti-PD-L1) treatment. The TCR sequence derives from a man aged 70-80 years with urothelial cancer. At the DNA level, the sequence is TGTGCCAGCAGCTTTCCGACTAGGAGCTATGAGCAGTTCTTC. Its product reads: CASSFPTRSYEQFF.